A selection of T cell receptor beta chains follows, all from one sample in a study of Ad26.COV2.S vaccination and SARS-CoV-2 variants. Assay used: immunoSEQ multiplex PCR; TCRdb lists only in-frame clones, some missing. This sample has under 500,000 clones, with about 90% found just once. The sequenced sample was peripheral blood, obtained in a trial of Ad26.COV2.S vaccine versus placebo. These receptors were collected from a person between 18 and 65 years old who received the Ad26.COV2.S COVID-19 vaccine or a placebo. CDR3s include the opening cysteine and the closing phenylalanine or tryptophan. Clone size is shown for a subset of rows, as once, few, many or a class of expanded clone.

v_gene: TRBV19; abundance: -; j_gene: TRBJ2-5; CDR3aa: CASSEPSGGAKETQYF
v_gene: TRBV7-8; abundance: -; j_gene: TRBJ2-4; CDR3aa: CASSPKQGPGIQYF
v_gene: TRBV6-2/TRBV6-3; abundance: few; j_gene: TRBJ2-6; CDR3aa: CASSLKGGGANVLTF
v_gene: TRBV12-5; abundance: -; j_gene: TRBJ2-3; CDR3aa: CASGLELAGARYF
v_gene: TRBV9; abundance: -; j_gene: TRBJ2-3; CDR3aa: CASSAGTTTDTQYF
v_gene: TRBV2; abundance: -; j_gene: TRBJ1-2; CDR3aa: CASIRDGLLYGYTF
v_gene: TRBV2; abundance: few; j_gene: TRBJ1-5; CDR3aa: CASSEFGGSNQPQHF
v_gene: TRBV27; abundance: -; j_gene: TRBJ1-5; CDR3aa: CASTRTGNPSYSNQPQHF
v_gene: TRBV29-1; abundance: -; j_gene: TRBJ1-2; CDR3aa: CSVVMGGFDGYTF
v_gene: TRBV19; abundance: -; j_gene: TRBJ1-5; CDR3aa: CASSTSGSLGDQPQHF
v_gene: TRBV6-2/TRBV6-3; abundance: -; j_gene: TRBJ2-7; CDR3aa: CASSSDYSGYEQYF
v_gene: TRBV5-1; abundance: -; j_gene: TRBJ2-3; CDR3aa: CATSNVAGIADTQYF
v_gene: TRBV7-2; abundance: -; j_gene: TRBJ2-3; CDR3aa: CASSTKLLRGAEDTQYF
v_gene: TRBV3-1/TRBV3-2; abundance: -; j_gene: TRBJ1-4; CDR3aa: CASSPGGGLAEKLFF
v_gene: TRBV5-4; abundance: -; j_gene: TRBJ1-6; CDR3aa: CASSLDVPPLHF
v_gene: TRBV10-2; abundance: -; j_gene: TRBJ2-3; CDR3aa: CASSESNRADTQYF
v_gene: TRBV12-3/TRBV12-4; abundance: -; j_gene: TRBJ2-4; CDR3aa: CASRTSGRGIQYF
v_gene: TRBV10-2; abundance: -; j_gene: TRBJ1-3; CDR3aa: CASSLPGPGNTIYF
v_gene: TRBV6-2/TRBV6-3; abundance: -; j_gene: TRBJ2-5; CDR3aa: CASSSLRGAQETQYF
v_gene: TRBV6-6; abundance: once; j_gene: TRBJ1-6; CDR3aa: CASSPDRPLLLNSPLHF
v_gene: TRBV19; abundance: few; j_gene: TRBJ1-5; CDR3aa: CASGTSGGVSNQPQHF
v_gene: TRBV28; abundance: -; j_gene: TRBJ2-3; CDR3aa: CASVVRIQDTQYF
v_gene: TRBV4-3; abundance: -; j_gene: TRBJ1-3; CDR3aa: CASSQGTAVGGNTIYF
v_gene: TRBV6-1; abundance: -; j_gene: TRBJ1-3; CDR3aa: CASSEIPRDSASDRNTIYF
v_gene: TRBV6-5; abundance: -; j_gene: TRBJ1-1; CDR3aa: CATRPPARGEAFF
v_gene: TRBV6-2/TRBV6-3; abundance: -; j_gene: TRBJ2-6; CDR3aa: CASSTQDLSGANVLTF
v_gene: TRBV28; abundance: -; j_gene: TRBJ1-4; CDR3aa: CASSPRGLREKLFF
v_gene: TRBV10-3; abundance: -; j_gene: TRBJ2-6; CDR3aa: CATGVSAGANVLTF
v_gene: TRBV27; abundance: -; j_gene: TRBJ2-7; CDR3aa: CASSFSAGGLYEQYF
v_gene: TRBV21-1; abundance: -; j_gene: TRBJ2-1; CDR3aa: CASSKESGGAARVSYNEQFF
v_gene: TRBV6-5; abundance: -; j_gene: TRBJ1-5; CDR3aa: CASTQIGTGNQPQHF
v_gene: TRBV3-1/TRBV3-2; abundance: -; j_gene: TRBJ2-5; CDR3aa: CASSGQETQYF
v_gene: TRBV6-4; abundance: -; j_gene: TRBJ2-1; CDR3aa: CASTPVAGGYNEQFF
v_gene: TRBV6-2/TRBV6-3; abundance: -; j_gene: TRBJ2-3; CDR3aa: CASSYVPGPPKDTQYF
v_gene: TRBV19; abundance: -; j_gene: TRBJ2-2; CDR3aa: CASTIIRDGGELFF
v_gene: TRBV25-1; abundance: once; j_gene: TRBJ2-7; CDR3aa: CASSYATPGQGSNEQYF
v_gene: TRBV7-2; abundance: -; j_gene: TRBJ1-2; CDR3aa: CASSPQGQGAYGYTF